This is a list of T cell receptor beta chains from one sample in a study of blood T cell repertoires in COVID-19. Repertoires were generated with immunoSEQ multiplex PCR, while TCRdb's copy carries only in-frame clones and drops some. The sample comprises over 65,000 clones, 90% of which are singletons, and around 0.77% rests with the top ten. Input material: peripheral blood. These receptors all stem from an elderly woman with acute or convalescent COVID-19. Both conserved end residues are part of each CDR3. A D gene is named only where the DNA matches it firmly. Not all rows give a size; the values are once, few, many and, for expanded clones, a class.

CDR3 protein	CDR3 DNA	clone size	CDR3 length	V gene	J gene	D gene
CAISESSNEQFF	TGTGCCATCAGTGAGTCGAGCAATGAGCAGTTCTTC	NA	12	TRBV10-3	TRBJ2-1	NA
CASSTDRVSNEQFF	TGTGCCAGCAGCACGGACAGGGTATCGAATGAGCAGTTCTTC	NA	14	TRBV7-3	TRBJ2-1	TRBD1
CASSRGLTGNTIYF	TGTGCCAGTAGTAGGGGGCTCACTGGAAACACCATATATTTT	NA	14	TRBV19	TRBJ1-3	NA
CASSLQGGTDTQYF	TGTGCCAGCAGCCTCCAGGGAGGGACAGATACGCAGTATTTT	NA	14	TRBV6-1	TRBJ2-3	TRBD2
CATRRGAGNEQFF	TGTGCCACCCGCCGGGGGGCCGGGAATGAGCAGTTCTTC	NA	13	TRBV24-1	TRBJ2-1	NA
CASSLQFQDNEAFF	TGTGCCAGCTCACTACAATTTCAGGACAATGAAGCTTTCTTT	once	14	TRBV18	TRBJ1-1	NA
CASSVHPGTGMAGELFF	TGTGCCAGCAGCGTACACCCCGGGACAGGGATGGCCGGGGAGCTGTTTTTT	NA	17	TRBV9	TRBJ2-2	TRBD1
CASSQGQGRPETQYF	TGTGCCAGCAGCCAGGGACAGGGAAGGCCAGAGACCCAGTACTTC	NA	15	TRBV11-3	TRBJ2-5	TRBD1
CASSSASGGYTF	TGTGCCAGCAGTAGCGCGTCGGGTGGCTACACCTTC	NA	12	TRBV27	TRBJ1-2	NA
CSVGQGSSTDTQYF	TGCAGCGTCGGACAGGGCTCTAGCACAGATACGCAGTATTTT	NA	14	TRBV29-1	TRBJ2-3	TRBD1
CASRSSGRAHNEQFF	TGTGCCAGCAGATCAAGCGGGAGGGCCCACAATGAGCAGTTCTTC	NA	15	TRBV28	TRBJ2-1	TRBD2
CASSPRGGGEKLFF	TGCGCCAGCAGCCCCCGGGGGGGCGGTGAAAAACTGTTTTTT	NA	14	TRBV5-1	TRBJ1-4	NA
CASIRQGDLGYTF	TGTGCCAGTATCCGACAGGGGGATCTAGGCTACACCTTC	NA	13	TRBV19	TRBJ1-2	TRBD1
CASSFGGGGRMHSPLHF	TGTGCCAGCAGCTTCGGCGGGGGCGGCCGGATGCATTCACCCCTCCACTTT	NA	17	TRBV7-2	TRBJ1-6	NA
CASSLAGNYNEQFF	TGCGCCAGCAGCTTAGCGGGGAACTACAATGAGCAGTTCTTC	NA	14	TRBV4-1	TRBJ2-1	TRBD2
CASSPSGVGNTIYF	TGTGCCAGCAGTCCATCAGGGGTTGGAAACACCATATATTTT	NA	14	TRBV25-1	TRBJ1-3	NA
CASSISGGQPQHF	TGTGCCAGTAGTATCTCAGGGGGCCAGCCCCAGCATTTT	NA	13	TRBV19	TRBJ1-5	TRBD1
CASSPLASGGSYEQYF	TGTGCCAGCAGCCCCCTTGCGAGCGGGGGTTCCTACGAGCAGTACTTC	NA	16	TRBV7-9	TRBJ2-7	TRBD2
CASRPRGGNEQFF	TGTGCCAGCAGGCCTCGGGGGGGCAATGAGCAGTTCTTC	NA	13	TRBV12-3/TRBV12-4	TRBJ2-1	TRBD2
CASSHLGSNYGYTF	TGCGCCAGCAGTCACCTCGGGAGCAACTATGGCTACACCTTC	NA	14	TRBV23-1	TRBJ1-2	NA
CASSEGGSVTQYF	TGTGCCAGCAGTGAGGGAGGGAGTGTGACCCAGTACTTC	NA	13	TRBV25-1	TRBJ2-5	TRBD2
CASSVTPGNTEAFF	TGTGCCAGCAGCGTGACGCCGGGGAACACTGAAGCTTTCTTT	NA	14	TRBV5-6	TRBJ1-1	NA
CSASLAPSYNEQFF	TGCAGTGCTAGTCTAGCCCCCTCCTACAATGAGCAGTTCTTC	NA	14	TRBV20-1	TRBJ2-1	NA
CASSQGDQPQHF	TGTGCCAGCAGCCAAGGGGATCAGCCCCAGCATTTT	once	12	TRBV5-5	TRBJ1-5	NA
CASSNTLGNGRTGLGYTF	TGTGCCAGCAGTAATACCTTAGGCAACGGTCGGACAGGGCTTGGCTACACCTTC	NA	18	TRBV7-9	TRBJ1-2	TRBD1
CASTRLAGRADTQYF	TGCGCCAGCACGCGGCTAGCGGGTCGGGCAGATACGCAGTATTTT	NA	15	TRBV5-1	TRBJ2-3	TRBD2
CASSRPRGGGNTIYF	TGCGCCAGCAGTCGCCCCAGGGGCGGTGGAAACACCATATATTTT	NA	15	TRBV23-1	TRBJ1-3	NA
CASSYAGASYEQYF	TGTGCCAGCAGTTACGCGGGGGCTTCATACGAGCAGTACTTC	NA	14	TRBV6-6	TRBJ2-7	NA
CASSGQENTGELFF	TGTGCCAGCAGTGGACAGGAAAACACCGGGGAGCTGTTTTTT	NA	14	TRBV2	TRBJ2-2	NA
CAINKEYNSPLHF	TGTGCCATCAACAAGGAGTATAATTCACCCCTCCACTTT	few	13	TRBV10-3	TRBJ1-6	NA
CASRATGTRTKNIQYF	TGTGCCAGTAGGGCCACAGGGACGAGGACCAAAAACATTCAGTACTTC	NA	16	TRBV19	TRBJ2-4	NA
CASSLGVSGGYTDTQYF	TGTGCCAGCAGCTTGGGTGTTAGCGGGGGTTACACAGATACGCAGTATTTT	NA	17	TRBV5-5	TRBJ2-3	TRBD2
CARSGGDAYEQYF	TGTGCCAGATCCGGGGGGGACGCCTACGAGCAGTACTTC	NA	13	TRBV5-3	TRBJ2-7	TRBD2
CASSGTSGRSYYNEQFF	TGTGCCAGTAGCGGGACTAGCGGGAGGAGTTATTACAATGAGCAGTTCTTC	NA	17	TRBV19	TRBJ2-1	TRBD2
CASGFRQGYGYTF	TGTGCTAGTGGTTTCAGGCAGGGGTATGGCTACACCTTC	NA	13	TRBV12-5	TRBJ1-2	NA
CASSLRVNTGELFF	TGTGCCAGCAGTTTGAGGGTGAACACCGGGGAGCTGTTTTTT	NA	14	TRBV27	TRBJ2-2	NA
CASSSLKTPGLAGVETQYF	TGTGCCAGCAGTTCACTGAAAACCCCTGGACTAGCGGGAGTGGAGACCCAGTACTTC	NA	19	TRBV28	TRBJ2-5	TRBD2
CASSVVAGNHEQFF	TGTGCCAGCAGTGTTGTAGCGGGGAATCATGAGCAGTTCTTC	NA	14	TRBV2	TRBJ2-1	TRBD2
CASRTPNTEAFF	TGTGCCAGCAGGACACCGAACACTGAAGCTTTCTTT	NA	12	TRBV2	TRBJ1-1	NA
CASSIRTGSNTEAFF	TGTGCCAGCAGTATACGGACAGGGAGCAACACTGAAGCTTTCTTT	NA	15	TRBV6-2/TRBV6-3	TRBJ1-1	TRBD1
CASSKDSEEAFYEQYF	TGTGCCAGCAGCAAAGATTCGGAAGAGGCCTTCTACGAGCAGTACTTC	NA	16	TRBV21-1	TRBJ2-7	NA
CSVDGQNYGYTF	TGCAGCGTTGATGGGCAGAACTATGGCTACACCTTC	NA	12	TRBV29-1	TRBJ1-2	NA
CASSVGGRSGRGDTQYF	TGTGCCAGCAGCGTAGGAGGGAGAAGCGGGAGGGGAGATACGCAGTATTTT	NA	17	TRBV9	TRBJ2-3	TRBD2
CAISESSIGEVRFF	TGTGCCATCAGTGAGTCTTCTATAGGGGAGGTCAGGTTCTTC	once	14	TRBV10-3	TRBJ2-1	NA
CASSPEWQGAYEQYF	TGTGCCAGCAGCCCGGAATGGCAGGGTGCCTACGAGCAGTACTTC	NA	15	TRBV6-5	TRBJ2-7	NA
CASSLARGPRELFF	TGTGCCAGCAGCTTAGCGCGGGGGCCAAGAGAGCTGTTTTTT	NA	14	TRBV7-6	TRBJ2-2	NA
CASSLDTSSQETQYF	TGTGCCAGCAGCTTGGACACTAGCAGTCAAGAGACCCAGTACTTC	NA	15	TRBV5-4	TRBJ2-5	NA
CASSGQGETEAFF	TGTGCCAGCAGTGGACAGGGCGAGACTGAAGCTTTCTTT	NA	13	TRBV2	TRBJ1-1	TRBD1
CASSLKQVHGYTF	TGTGCCAGCAGCTTAAAACAGGTTCATGGCTACACCTTC	NA	13	TRBV13	TRBJ1-2	NA
CASSIGSGGQYEQYF	TGTGCCAGTAGTATCGGGTCGGGGGGGCAATACGAGCAGTACTTC	once	15	TRBV19	TRBJ2-7	TRBD2
CASSEGGMNTGELFF	TGTGCCAGCAGTGAAGGGGGGATGAACACCGGGGAGCTGTTTTTT	once	15	TRBV25-1	TRBJ2-2	NA
CASLGQRHSPLHF	TGTGCCAGCCTTGGACAGCGACATTCACCCCTCCACTTT	NA	13	TRBV2	TRBJ1-6	NA
CASSLGAGRVEQYF	TGTGCCAGCAGCCTGGGGGCGGGGCGAGTCGAGCAGTACTTC	NA	14	TRBV5-6	TRBJ2-7	NA
CATSDDRDTEAFF	TGTGCCACCAGTGATGACCGGGACACCGAAGCTTTCTTT	NA	13	TRBV24-1	TRBJ1-1	NA
CASSEGQRTNQPQHF	TGTGCCAGCTCCGAAGGACAGAGAACTAATCAGCCCCAGCATTTT	NA	15	TRBV18	TRBJ1-5	NA
CASRPAGVLNEQFF	TGTGCCAGCCGCCCAGCGGGAGTCTTAAATGAGCAGTTCTTC	NA	14	TRBV19	TRBJ2-1	TRBD2
CASSQRTVNAGELFF	TGCGCCAGCAGCCAGAGGACAGTGAATGCCGGGGAGCTGTTTTTT	NA	15	TRBV5-1	TRBJ2-2	NA
CASSLIRDRYNEQFF	TGCGCCAGCAGCTTGATAAGGGACAGATACAATGAGCAGTTCTTC	once	15	TRBV5-1	TRBJ2-1	TRBD1
CASSNRLAGYNEQFF	TGTGCCAGCAGTAACCGACTAGCGGGGTACAATGAGCAGTTCTTC	NA	15	TRBV27	TRBJ2-1	TRBD2
CASSLEARGSTEAFF	TGTGCCAGCAGCTTAGAGGCCAGGGGTAGCACTGAAGCTTTCTTT	NA	15	TRBV7-9	TRBJ1-1	NA